This paragraph reports one TCR beta chain. Measured with immunoSEQ multiplex PCR; TCRdb has only the in-frame clones, and not every one. Counted here are about 150,000 clones, about 94% occurring once; the ten biggest clones make up about 5.2%. This sample is part of a study of control samples from healthy donors and cancer patients. Germline V lookup: CDR1 SEHNR, CDR2 FQNEAQ (reference sequence). CDR3 length: 13 amino acids. Trimming shortened V by 1 base and J by 4 bases, and 7 bases separated the two germline ends. Sequenced input: blood. The chain carries TRBV7-9 and TRBJ1-2; D is undetermined. The sequence was obtained from a man aged 35-49 years in good health. CDR3 DNA: TGTGCCAGCAGCTTAGGGAGTCCCTATGGCTACACCTTC. Its protein product is CASSLGSPYGYTF.